Listed here are 28 T cell receptor beta chains from one sample, sequenced in a study of blood T cell repertoires in COVID-19. Measured with immunoSEQ multiplex PCR; TCRdb has only the in-frame clones, and not every one. The table records 160,000 or so clones, 81% of them present only once. Sequencing used peripheral blood. The receptors were gathered from a man between 60 and 75 years old with active or convalescent COVID-19.

The chain links TRBV28 to TRBJ2-3; tentatively, D is TRBD1 (5 bases). The V gene's germline CDR1 is MDHEN and CDR2 SYDVKM. The CDR3 loop spans 15 amino acids. Trimming shortened V by 5 bases and J by 3 bases, and 15 bases separated the two germline ends. The CDR3 region is CASSAQGRVTDTQYF. The CDR3 DNA sequence: TGTGCCAGCAGTGCGCAGGGTAGGGTAACAGATACGCAGTATTTT. Variable domain in full (rest from reference TRBV28 and TRBJ2-3): DVKVTQSSRYLVKRTGEKVFLECVQDMDHENMFWYRQDPGLGLRLIYFSYDVKMKEKGDIPEGYSVSREKKERFSLILESASTNQTSMYLCASSAQGRVTDTQYFGPGTRLTVL.

The chain is built from TRBV5-4 and TRBJ2-7, with D possibly being TRBD2 (6 bases). Germline V CDR1 and CDR2: SGHNT, YYREEE (reference sequence). Trimming took off 0 bases at V and 0 bases at J, with 10 bases between the two ends. This CDR3 is 15 amino acids long. This chain's CDR3 is CASSLAGLNSYEQYF. The CDR3 nucleotides read TGTGCCAGCAGCTTGGCGGGACTTAACTCCTACGAGCAGTACTTC.

The chain recombines TRBV5-1 with TRBJ2-2; possible D gene TRBD2, 5 bases. Germline CDR1 reads SGHRS; CDR2 reads YFSETQ. The CDR3 runs 16 residues. V gave up 0 bases and J gave up 3 bases, with 12 bases separating them. This CDR3 is CASSLVGRLDTGELFF. The CDR3 DNA reads TGCGCCAGCAGCTTGGTAGGGAGATTGGACACCGGGGAGCTGTTTTTT. Looking up the rest from reference TRBV5-1 and TRBJ2-2 gives the full variable domain: KAGVTQTPRYLIKTRGQQVTLSCSPISGHRSVSWYQQTPGQGLQFLFEYFSETQRNKGNFPGRFSGRQFSNSRSEMNVSTLELGDSALYLCASSLVGRLDTGELFFGEGSRLTVL.

This chain joins TRBV10-2 and TRBJ2-3; D possibly corresponds to TRBD1 (7 bases). The V gene's germline CDR1 is WSHSY and CDR2 SAAADI. V shed 10 bases and J shed 6 bases, with 23 bases lying between them. The CDR3 is 15 amino acids. CDR3: CANRGGTRYMDTQYF. The CDR3 DNA sequence: TGCGCCAACAGGGGCGGGACTCGCTATATGGATACGCAGTATTTT.

This chain connects TRBV6-2 or TRBV6-3 to TRBJ2-7; the match to TRBD1 covers 7 bases. With 6 bases clipped from V and 5 bases from J, the junction kept 4 bases outside the gene matches. This CDR3 has 12 residues. CDR1 and CDR2 (germline): MNHEY, SVGEGT. The CDR3 DNA is TGTGCCAGCAGCAGACAGGGCCACGAGCAGTACTTC. This translates into CASSRQGHEQYF.

The chain recombines TRBV5-6 with TRBJ1-5; 8 nucleotides agree with TRBD1. The CDR3 totals 15 residues. The V and J ends lost 4 bases and 5 bases, in that order; junction bases with no gene match: 8. Germline CDR1 and CDR2: SGHDT and YYEEEE. CDR3 sequence: CASSPRGRPDQPQHF. The CDR3 coding sequence is TGTGCCAGCAGCCCCAGGGGGCGGCCGGATCAGCCCCAGCATTTT.

The chain couples TRBV2 to TRBJ2-5; 8 bases align to TRBD1. The CDR3 runs to 15 residues. Germline CDR1 is SNHLY and CDR2 is FYNNEI. V shed 6 bases and J 2 bases; nucleotides not matched to a gene: 8. CDR3 residues: CASSNMGQVQETQYF. For the CDR3, the DNA is TGTGCCAGCAGCAATATGGGACAGGTACAAGAGACCCAGTACTTC.

The genes are TRBV21-1 and TRBJ1-5; TRBD1 is taken as the D call from the table, unchecked against the DNA. TRBV21-1 is a recognized pseudogene. The CDR3 spans 14 residues. The chain's CDR3 is CASSKGPGNQPQHF. The CDR3 bases are TGTGCCAGCAGCAAAGGTCCAGGGAATCAGCCCCAGCATTTT.

The rearrangement uses TRBV9 and TRBJ1-2, with no clear D. Looked up from germline, CDR1 is SGDLS and CDR2 is YYNGEE. V lost 1 base and J lost 8, with 6 bases in between. This CDR3 comprises 11 residues. The CDR3, as DNA: TGTGCCAGCAGCGTAACAGAGGGCTACACCTTC. Amino acid sequence: CASSVTEGYTF.

CDR3 coding DNA: TGTGCCAGCAGCGTATCAGCCGGGACTAGCGGGGGTATAGAGACCCAGTACTTC. This sequence encodes CASSVSAGTSGGIETQYF. The genes are TRBV9 and TRBJ2-5; 14 bases fit TRBD2. The CDR3 spans 18 residues. Germline V gene lookup returns CDR1 SGDLS and CDR2 YYNGEE. With V trimmed by 1 base and J by 4 bases, 9 bases remained unmatched.

The chain is built from TRBV6-5 and TRBJ1-2, with D possibly TRBD1 on 5 matching bases. The ends were cut back, 10 bases at V and 8 bases at J, with 26 bases in the middle. The CDR3 covers 15 residues. Per germline, CDR1 MNHEY and CDR2 SVGAGI. DNA for the CDR3: TGTGCCACTCTGCCTCCAGGACACTCATCAGGGGGCTACACCTTC. Amino acids: CATLPPGHSSGGYTF.

This chain joins TRBV5-8 and TRBJ1-2; D gene uncertain. CDR1 SGHTS and CDR2 YDEGEE come from the germline V gene. With 5 bases removed from V and 0 bases from J, the gap between germline ends came to 11 bases. CDR3 size: 14 residues. CDR3 protein: CASSYGETNYGYTF. CDR3 sequence (DNA): TGTGCCAGCAGTTACGGGGAGACTAACTATGGCTACACCTTC. The full variable domain, completed using reference TRBV5-8 and TRBJ1-2, is EAGVTQSPTHLIKTRGQQATLRCSPISGHTSVYWYQQALGLGLQFLLWYDEGEERNRGNFPPRFSGRQFPNYSSELNVNALELEDSALYLCASSYGETNYGYTFGSGTRLTVV.

The chain uses TRBV4-2 and TRBJ1-2; D unclear. This CDR3 has 14 residues. Germline V gives CDR1 LGHNA, CDR2 YNFKEQ. Trimming shortened V by 1 base and J by 7 bases, and 13 bases separated the two germline ends. The CDR3 spells CASSQGQPEGGYTF. The CDR3 DNA reads as TGTGCCAGCAGCCAAGGGCAGCCGGAGGGTGGCTACACCTTC.

This chain links TRBV7-9 with TRBJ1-4, with D perhaps TRBD1 (6 bases). Germline loops: CDR1 SEHNR, CDR2 FQNEAQ (reference sequence). The ends were cut back, 5 bases at V and 7 bases at J, with 14 bases in the middle. The CDR3 spans 14 residues. The CDR3 bases are TGTGCCAGCAGCGAAGGGGGTATGAGTGAAAAACTGTTTTTT. It translates to CASSEGGMSEKLFF.

The chain links TRBV28 to TRBJ1-1, with 8 positions matching TRBD1. The CDR3 is made up of 16 amino acids. The V gene end was trimmed by 6 bases and the J gene end by 4 bases; junction bases not matched to a gene: 13. Per the germline V gene, CDR1 is MDHEN and CDR2 is SYDVKM. CDR3 in DNA: TGTGCCAGCAGGGTTAGGGCAACAGGGGGTGGCACTGAAGCTTTCTTT. It translates to CASRVRATGGGTEAFF. The variable domain in full, with the rest retrieved from reference TRBV28 and TRBJ1-1, is DVKVTQSSRYLVKRTGEKVFLECVQDMDHENMFWYRQDPGLGLRLIYFSYDVKMKEKGDIPEGYSVSREKKERFSLILESASTNQTSMYLCASRVRATGGGTEAFFGQGTRLTVV.

The gene calls are TRBV5-4 and TRBJ1-2; tentative D call: TRBD1 (6 bases). Germline V CDR1 and CDR2: SGHNT, YYREEE (reference sequence). V was clipped by 4 bases and J by 8 bases, with 21 bases between them. This CDR3 comprises 15 residues. The CDR3 DNA follows: TGTGCCAGCAGCATCGGAGGAATACAGGGTGCGGGCTACACCTTC. Translated, it gives CASSIGGIQGAGYTF.

The chain is built from TRBV5-5 and TRBJ2-3; 10 nucleotides line up with TRBD1. CDR1 SGHKS and CDR2 YYEKEE come from the germline V gene (reference sequence). The CDR3 is made up of 15 amino acids. Trimming took 4 bases from V and 5 from J; bases not matched to a gene: 7. The CDR3 DNA sequence: TGTGCCAGCAGCCGCCAGGGACAGGGGAGAGATACGCAGTATTTT. Translation gives CASSRQGQGRDTQYF.

The chain uses TRBV27 and TRBJ2-2; D gene unclear. The CDR3 sequence is 13 residues long. Per the germline V gene, CDR1 is MNHEY and CDR2 is SMNVEV (reference sequence). V was clipped by 5 bases and J by 6 bases, with 10 bases between them. In DNA form, the CDR3 reads TGTGCCAGCAGTCCCCGATTAGCCGGGGAGCTGTTTTTT. Its translation is CASSPRLAGELFF.

This rearrangement joins TRBV10-1 to TRBJ1-6; D ambiguous. CDR3 length: 15 residues. V lost 4 bases to trimming and J lost 7 bases, with 14 bases between them. Germline CDR1 reads WNHNN; CDR2 reads SYGVQD (reference sequence). The CDR3 here is CASSGREGWNSPLHF. DNA for the CDR3: TGCGCCAGCAGTGGCCGGGAGGGTTGGAATTCACCCCTCCACTTT.

This clone has just one count. This chain joins TRBV2 and TRBJ2-1; tentatively, D is TRBD2 (6 bases). The CDR3 spans 13 residues. Germline V gene lookup returns CDR1 SNHLY and CDR2 FYNNEI. The V end was cut by 4 bases, the J end by 7 bases, with 11 bases between. Written as DNA, the CDR3 is TGTGCCAGCAGTGTGGAAGGGAGGAATGAGCAGTTCTTC. This sequence encodes CASSVEGRNEQFF.

The CDR3 region is CASRGQRNEKLFF. The CDR3 DNA follows: TGTGCCAGCAGGGGACAGAGGAATGAAAAACTGTTTTTT. The V and J genes are TRBV3-1 (or the pseudogene TRBV3-2) and TRBJ1-4; 7 nucleotides agree with TRBD1. Trimming took 6 bases from V and 5 from J; bases not matched to a gene: 3. This CDR3 has 13 amino acids. The germline CDR1 and CDR2 sequences are LGHDT and YNNKEL (reference sequence).

This clone was seen just once. The chain combines TRBV18 with TRBJ2-1, with TRBD2 as a possible D gene (5 bases). Germline V gene lookup returns CDR1 KGHSH and CDR2 LQKENI. The V end was cut by 5 bases, the J end by 8 bases, with 13 bases between. The CDR3 covers 13 residues. CDR3 DNA: TGTGCCAGCTCAGGGTCCCTGGAGGATGAGCAGTTCTTC. It codes for CASSGSLEDEQFF.

This clone was seen only a few times. The chain recombines TRBV5-1 with TRBJ1-1, with 7 bases identical to TRBD1. CDR3 size: 15 residues. Germline CDR1 SGHRS, CDR2 YFSETQ. Losses at the gene ends were 4 bases for V and 4 bases for J; bases not matched to a gene: 10. Written as DNA, the CDR3 is TGCGCCAGCAGCGGCAACCGACAGGGAGGCACTGAAGCTTTCTTT. Protein product: CASSGNRQGGTEAFF.

The gene calls are TRBV9 and TRBJ1-4; D not resolved. CDR1 is SGDLS and CDR2 is YYNGEE in the germline V gene. CDR3 length: 15 residues. The V end lost 0 bases, the J end lost 2 bases, and 8 bases lay between the germline ends. CDR3 amino acids: CASSVAGSTNEKLFF. The CDR3, as DNA: TGTGCCAGCAGCGTAGCGGGGAGCACTAATGAAAAACTGTTTTTT.

The chain employs TRBV11-3 and TRBJ2-1, with TRBD1 matching over 9 bases. The germline CDR1 and CDR2 sequences are SGHNT and YENEEA. CDR3 length: 13 amino acids. Trimming cost V 5 bases and J 9 bases; bases outside gene matches: 5. CDR3 in amino acids: CASSTGQGIEQFF. In DNA form, the CDR3 reads TGTGCCAGCAGCACAGGACAGGGGATTGAGCAGTTCTTC.

V and J are TRBV3-1 (or the pseudogene TRBV3-2) and TRBJ1-1; TRBD1 is a possible D gene (5 bases). The germline gives CDR1 LGHDT, CDR2 YNNKEL (reference sequence). The CDR3 extends over 14 amino acids. V lost 5 bases and J 4 bases, leaving 14 bases between the germline ends. DNA of the CDR3: TGTGCCAGCAGCGCATCAGGGTCGCGCACTGAAGCTTTCTTT. Protein: CASSASGSRTEAFF.

J is TRBJ1-5 and V is TRBV18; the D is unclear. Germline V gene data show CDR1 as KGHSH and CDR2 as LQKENI. This CDR3 comprises 13 residues. Trimming took off 4 bases at V and 4 bases at J, with 8 bases between the two ends. CDR3 DNA sequence: TGTGCCAGCTCACTGGGCCCGAATCAGCCCCAGCATTTT. Its protein is CASSLGPNQPQHF.

CDR3: CASSLGGNEQFF. In nucleotides, the CDR3 is TGCGCCAGCAGCTTGGGGGGCAACGAGCAGTTCTTC. The V and J genes are TRBV5-1 and TRBJ2-1, with a weak D call TRBD1 (5 bases). Between the trimmed V and J ends, which lost 0 bases and 10 bases, there was a span of 8 bases. The CDR3 length is 12 residues. Germline CDR1 is SGHRS and CDR2 is YFSETQ.